Each of the 9 T cell receptor beta chains below was sequenced from the same sample in a study of shared clonotypes between healthy human individuals. The assay was immunoSEQ multiplex PCR, and TCRdb's table has in-frame clones only and misses some. The sample gives about 660,000 clones, approximately 79% of which show up once; about 1.8% is in the top ten. The source material was memory CD4+ T cells sorted from blood. The subset: CD45RA-negative fraction. These receptors came from a woman aged 25 to 39 in good health.

The J gene is TRBJ2-1, the V gene TRBV28; perhaps D is TRBD1 or TRBD2 (6 bases each). V was shortened by 5 bases and J by 0 bases, with 14 bases between the two germline ends. The CDR3 has 16 residues. Germline V gene data show CDR1 as MDHEN and CDR2 as SYDVKM. CDR3 loop: CASSVTGTPSYNEQFF. The CDR3 DNA sequence: TGTGCCAGCAGTGTCACAGGGACTCCCTCCTACAATGAGCAGTTCTTC.

The table lists this clone with a few counts. The V and J genes are TRBV27 and TRBJ2-3; D ambiguous. The CDR3 sequence is 11 residues long. The V and J ends lost 5 bases and 9 bases respectively, with 9 bases between them. Per germline, CDR1 MNHEY and CDR2 SMNVEV (reference sequence). In DNA, the CDR3 is TGTGCCAGCAGTACTACACGCACGCAGTATTTT. It encodes CASSTTRTQYF.

V gene TRBV19 combines with J gene TRBJ2-7, with D possibly TRBD2 on 5 matching bases. CDR3 length: 14 amino acids. CDR1 and CDR2 (germline): LNHDA, SQIVND (reference sequence). V dropped 3 bases and J dropped 2 bases, with 11 bases sitting between them. CDR3 in DNA: TGTGCCAGTAGTATTTTGATGGGAGCCTACGAGCAGTACTTC. This encodes CASSILMGAYEQYF.

As to this clone: Other DNA sequences in this specimen translate into the identical CDR3. V usage is TRBV4-1 and J usage is TRBJ2-5, with TRBD2 matching 15 bases. The CDR3 runs to 17 residues. The V gene's germline CDR1 is MGHRA and CDR2 YSYEKL. Trimming removed 1 base from V and 1 base from J; junction bases left unmatched: 1. The CDR3 reads CASSQGGLAGGQETQYF. CDR3 in DNA: TGCGCCAGCAGCCAAGGGGGACTAGCGGGAGGCCAAGAGACCCAGTACTTC.

Only a few counts were recorded for this clone. The chain has TRBV5-1 and TRBJ2-1; 7 nucleotides align to TRBD1. Germline CDR1 and CDR2: SGHRS and YFSETQ. V shed 2 bases, J shed 8 bases, and the junction held 10 bases outside the gene matches. The CDR3 runs 15 residues. The CDR3 region is CASSFRQGGVHEQFF. In DNA form, the CDR3 reads TGCGCCAGCAGCTTCCGACAGGGCGGCGTCCATGAGCAGTTCTTC.

J is TRBJ2-5 and V is TRBV7-6, with 12 bases aligning to TRBD2. The CDR3 consists of 17 residues. The V gene end was trimmed by 1 base and the J gene end by 2 bases; junction bases not matched to a gene: 5. Germline values: CDR1 SGHVS, CDR2 FNYEAQ. The CDR3 nucleotides read TGTGCCAGCAGCTTAGTTCTAGCGGGAGGGGGTCAAGAGACCCAGTACTTC. As protein: CASSLVLAGGGQETQYF.

V and J are TRBV28 and TRBJ1-4; tentative D call: TRBD1 (5 bases). V lost 2 bases and J lost 8, with 9 bases in between. The germline V gene has CDR1 MDHEN and CDR2 SYDVKM. CDR3 length equals 13 residues. In nucleotides, the CDR3 is TGTGCCAGCAGTTTAAGCACAGGAGAAAAACTGTTTTTT. Amino acids: CASSLSTGEKLFF.

The V and J genes are TRBV2 and TRBJ2-7; D uncertain. Between the trimmed V and J ends, which lost 6 bases and 2 bases, there was a span of 11 bases. This CDR3 has 13 residues. CDR1 and CDR2 (germline): SNHLY, FYNNEI. The CDR3 DNA sequence: TGTGCCAGCAGCCGACTCGATACCTACGAGCAGTACTTC. Translated, it gives CASSRLDTYEQYF.

V is TRBV4-1 and J is TRBJ2-3; 11 bases fit TRBD2. The V gene's germline CDR1 is MGHRA and CDR2 YSYEKL. The CDR3 loop spans 17 amino acids. The J segment lost 1 base and the V segment lost 3 bases, leaving 6 bases of the junction unmatched. Here the CDR3 reads CASSHAPGLAGTDTQYF. The CDR3 coding sequence is TGCGCCAGCAGCCATGCGCCGGGACTAGCGGGCACAGATACGCAGTATTTT.